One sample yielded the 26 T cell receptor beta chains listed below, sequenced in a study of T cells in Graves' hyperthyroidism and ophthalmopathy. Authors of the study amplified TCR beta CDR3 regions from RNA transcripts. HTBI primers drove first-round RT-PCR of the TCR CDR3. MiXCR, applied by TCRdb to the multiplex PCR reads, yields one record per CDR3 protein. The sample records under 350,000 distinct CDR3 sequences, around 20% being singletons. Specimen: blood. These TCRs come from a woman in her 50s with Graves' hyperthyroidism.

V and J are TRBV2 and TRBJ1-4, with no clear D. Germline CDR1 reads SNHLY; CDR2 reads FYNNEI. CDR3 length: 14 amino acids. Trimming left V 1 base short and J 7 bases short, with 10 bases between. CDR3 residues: CASSEGSSGEKLFF. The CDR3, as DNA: TGTGCCAGCAGTGAAGGCAGTAGCGGTGAAAAACTGTTTTTT.

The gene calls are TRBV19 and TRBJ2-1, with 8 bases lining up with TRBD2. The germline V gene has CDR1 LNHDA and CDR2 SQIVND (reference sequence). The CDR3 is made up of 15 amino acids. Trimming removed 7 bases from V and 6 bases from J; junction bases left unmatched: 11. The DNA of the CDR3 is TGTGCCAGTATCAAGCGGCGGGAGGCTCCCAATGAGCAGTTCTTC. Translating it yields CASIKRREAPNEQFF.

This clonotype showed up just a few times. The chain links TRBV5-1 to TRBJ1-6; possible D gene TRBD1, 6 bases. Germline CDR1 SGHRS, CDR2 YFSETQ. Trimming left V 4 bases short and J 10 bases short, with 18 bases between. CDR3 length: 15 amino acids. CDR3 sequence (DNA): TGCGCCAGCAGCGGAGAGGCAGGGGAAAAGTCACCCCTCCACTTT. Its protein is CASSGEAGEKSPLHF. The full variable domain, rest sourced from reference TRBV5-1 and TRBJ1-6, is KAGVTQTPRYLIKTRGQQVTLSCSPISGHRSVSWYQQTPGQGLQFLFEYFSETQRNKGNFPGRFSGRQFSNSRSEMNVSTLELGDSALYLCASSGEAGEKSPLHFGNGTRLTVT.

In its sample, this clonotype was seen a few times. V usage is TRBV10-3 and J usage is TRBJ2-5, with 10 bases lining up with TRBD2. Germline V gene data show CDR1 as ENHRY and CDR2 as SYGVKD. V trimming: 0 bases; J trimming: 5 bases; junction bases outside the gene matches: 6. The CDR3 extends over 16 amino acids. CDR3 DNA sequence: TGTGCCATCAGTGAGTCCAGCGGGGGGGCCCAGGAGACCCAGTACTTC. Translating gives CAISESSGGAQETQYF.

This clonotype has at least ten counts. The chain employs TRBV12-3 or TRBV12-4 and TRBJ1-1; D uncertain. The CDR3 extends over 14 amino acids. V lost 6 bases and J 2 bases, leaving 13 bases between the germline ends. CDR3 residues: CASSLGHINTEAFF. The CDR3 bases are TGTGCCAGCAGCCTTGGCCATATTAACACTGAAGCTTTCTTT.

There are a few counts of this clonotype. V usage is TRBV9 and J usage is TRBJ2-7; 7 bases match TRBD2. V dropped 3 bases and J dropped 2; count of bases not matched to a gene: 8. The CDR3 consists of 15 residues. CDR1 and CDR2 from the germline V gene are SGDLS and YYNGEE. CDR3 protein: CASSASGTTTYEQYF. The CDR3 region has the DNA TGTGCCAGCAGCGCCTCCGGGACTACCACCTACGAGCAGTACTTC.

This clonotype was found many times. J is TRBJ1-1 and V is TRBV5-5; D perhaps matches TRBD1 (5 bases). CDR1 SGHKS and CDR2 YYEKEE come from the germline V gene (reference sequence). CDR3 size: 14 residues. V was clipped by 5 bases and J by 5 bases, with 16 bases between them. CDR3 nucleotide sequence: TGTGCCAGCAGAACCGAGGGGCTTGGGACTGAAGCTTTCTTT. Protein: CASRTEGLGTEAFF.

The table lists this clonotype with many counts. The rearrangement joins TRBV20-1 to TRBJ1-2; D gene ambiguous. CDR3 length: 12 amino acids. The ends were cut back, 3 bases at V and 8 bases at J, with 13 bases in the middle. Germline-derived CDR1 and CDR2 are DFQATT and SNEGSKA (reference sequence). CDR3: CSASQEVRGYTF. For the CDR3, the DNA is TGCAGTGCTAGTCAGGAAGTGCGCGGCTACACCTTC.

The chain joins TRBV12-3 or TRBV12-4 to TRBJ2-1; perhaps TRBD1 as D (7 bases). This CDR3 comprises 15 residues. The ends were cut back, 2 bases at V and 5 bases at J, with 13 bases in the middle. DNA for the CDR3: TGTGCCAGCAGTTTAAATGGCAGGGGGGACAATGAGCAGTTCTTC. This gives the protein CASSLNGRGDNEQFF.

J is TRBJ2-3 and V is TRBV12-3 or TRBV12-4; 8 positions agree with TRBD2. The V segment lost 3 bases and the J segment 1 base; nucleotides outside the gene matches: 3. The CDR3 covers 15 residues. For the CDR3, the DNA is TGTGCCAGCAGTTTTAGCGGGGCCCGCACAGATACGCAGTATTTT. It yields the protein CASSFSGARTDTQYF.

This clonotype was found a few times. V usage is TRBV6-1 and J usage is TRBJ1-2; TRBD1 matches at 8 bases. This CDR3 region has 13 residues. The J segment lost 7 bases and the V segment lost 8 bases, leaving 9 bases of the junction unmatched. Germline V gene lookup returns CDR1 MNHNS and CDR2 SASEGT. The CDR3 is CASRGQGTFGYTF. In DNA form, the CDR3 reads TGTGCCAGCCGTGGACAGGGTACGTTTGGCTACACCTTC.

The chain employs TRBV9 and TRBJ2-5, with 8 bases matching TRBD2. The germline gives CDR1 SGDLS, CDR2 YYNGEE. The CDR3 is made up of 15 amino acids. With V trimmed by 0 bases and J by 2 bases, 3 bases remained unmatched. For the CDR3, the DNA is TGTGCCAGCAGCGTAGCGGGACTAGGACAAGAGACCCAGTACTTC. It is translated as CASSVAGLGQETQYF. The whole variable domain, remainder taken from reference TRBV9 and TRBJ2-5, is DSGVTQTPKHLITATGQRVTLRCSPRSGDLSVYWYQQSLDQGLQFLIQYYNGEERAKGNILERFSAQQFPDLHSELNLSSLELGDSALYFCASSVAGLGQETQYFGPGTRLLVL.

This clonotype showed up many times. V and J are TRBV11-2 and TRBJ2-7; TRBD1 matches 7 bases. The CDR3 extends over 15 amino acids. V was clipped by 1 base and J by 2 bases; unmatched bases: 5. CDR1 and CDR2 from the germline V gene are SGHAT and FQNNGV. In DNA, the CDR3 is TGTGCCAGCAGCTTAGGTACAGGGGCTACCTACGAGCAGTACTTC. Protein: CASSLGTGATYEQYF.

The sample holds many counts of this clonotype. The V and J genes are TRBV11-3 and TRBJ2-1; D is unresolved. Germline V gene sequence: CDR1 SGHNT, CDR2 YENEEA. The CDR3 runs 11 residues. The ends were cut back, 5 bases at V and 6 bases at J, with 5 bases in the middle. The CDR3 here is CASSRANEQFF. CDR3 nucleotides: TGTGCCAGCAGCCGCGCCAATGAGCAGTTCTTC. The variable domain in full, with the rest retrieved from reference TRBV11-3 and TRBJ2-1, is EAGVVQSPRYKIIEKKQPVAFWCNPISGHNTLYWYLQNLGQGPELLIRYENEEAVDDSQLPKDRFSAERLKGVDSTLKIQPAELGDSAVYLCASSRANEQFFGPGTRLTVL.

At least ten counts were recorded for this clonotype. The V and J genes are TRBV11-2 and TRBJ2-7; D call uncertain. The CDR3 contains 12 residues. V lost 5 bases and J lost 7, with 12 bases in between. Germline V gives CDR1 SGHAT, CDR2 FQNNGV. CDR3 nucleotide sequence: TGTGCCAGCAGCCCTACAATTCTGGAGCAGTACTTC. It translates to CASSPTILEQYF.

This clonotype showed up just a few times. The DNA for the CDR3 is TGTGCCAGCAACCTGGGACAGGGGGGCTACACCTTC. Protein sequence: CASNLGQGGYTF. This chain joins TRBV12-3 or TRBV12-4 and TRBJ1-2; 10 bases fit TRBD1. This CDR3 has 12 amino acids. J gave up 8 bases and V 7 bases, and 4 bases lay outside the gene matches.

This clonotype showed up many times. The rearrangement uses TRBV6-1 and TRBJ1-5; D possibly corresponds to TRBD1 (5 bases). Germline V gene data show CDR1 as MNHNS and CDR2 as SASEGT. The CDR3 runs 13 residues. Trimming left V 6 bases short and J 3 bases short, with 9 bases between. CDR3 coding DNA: TGTGCCAGCAGACGACAGCTCAATCAGCCCCAGCATTTT. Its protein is CASRRQLNQPQHF.

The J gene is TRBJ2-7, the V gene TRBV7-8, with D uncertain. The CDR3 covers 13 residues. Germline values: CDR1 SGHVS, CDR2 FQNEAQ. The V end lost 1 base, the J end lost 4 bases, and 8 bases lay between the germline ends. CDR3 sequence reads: CASSLGELYEQYF. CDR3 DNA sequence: TGTGCCAGCAGCTTAGGGGAACTGTACGAGCAGTACTTC.

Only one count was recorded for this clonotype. The CDR3 DNA follows: TGTGCCAGCAGTACTCCGGGACGGTCCTACAATGAGCAGTTCTTC. Translating gives CASSTPGRSYNEQFF. This chain uses TRBV12-3 or TRBV12-4 with TRBJ2-1, with D perhaps matching TRBD1 or TRBD2 (5 bases each). The CDR3 contains 15 residues. Trimming shortened V by 5 bases and J by 1 base, and 12 bases separated the two germline ends.

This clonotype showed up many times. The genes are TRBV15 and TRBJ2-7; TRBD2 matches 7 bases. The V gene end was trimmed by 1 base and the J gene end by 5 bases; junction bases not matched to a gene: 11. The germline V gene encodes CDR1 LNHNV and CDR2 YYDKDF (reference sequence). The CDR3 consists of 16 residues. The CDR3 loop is CATSRGSGGVRHEQYF. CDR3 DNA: TGTGCCACCAGCAGAGGCTCGGGGGGTGTACGCCACGAGCAGTACTTC.

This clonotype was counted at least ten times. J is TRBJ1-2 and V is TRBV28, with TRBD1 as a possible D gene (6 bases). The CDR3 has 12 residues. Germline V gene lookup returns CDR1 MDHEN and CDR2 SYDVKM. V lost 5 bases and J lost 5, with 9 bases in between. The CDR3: CASSGQRYGYTF. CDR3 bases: TGTGCCAGCAGTGGACAGCGGTATGGCTACACCTTC.

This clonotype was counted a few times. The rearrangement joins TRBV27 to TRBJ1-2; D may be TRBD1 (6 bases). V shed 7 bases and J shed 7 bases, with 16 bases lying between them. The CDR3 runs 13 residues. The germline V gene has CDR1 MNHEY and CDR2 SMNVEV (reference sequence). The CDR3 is CASNPSGEFGYTF. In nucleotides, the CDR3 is TGTGCCAGCAACCCCTCAGGGGAGTTTGGCTACACCTTC.

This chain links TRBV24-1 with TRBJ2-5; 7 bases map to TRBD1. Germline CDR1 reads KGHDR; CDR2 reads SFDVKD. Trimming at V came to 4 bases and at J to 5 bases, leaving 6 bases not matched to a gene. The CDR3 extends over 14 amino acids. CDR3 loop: CATSDRYRGETQYF. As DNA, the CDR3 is TGTGCCACCAGTGACCGGTACAGGGGTGAGACCCAGTACTTC.

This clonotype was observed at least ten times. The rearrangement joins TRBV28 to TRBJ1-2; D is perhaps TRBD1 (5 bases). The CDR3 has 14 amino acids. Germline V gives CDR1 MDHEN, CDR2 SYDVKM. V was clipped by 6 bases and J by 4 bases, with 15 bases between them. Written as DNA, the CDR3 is TGTGCCAGCAGGGGGACGGGGGACCTCTATGGCTACACCTTC. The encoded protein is CASRGTGDLYGYTF.

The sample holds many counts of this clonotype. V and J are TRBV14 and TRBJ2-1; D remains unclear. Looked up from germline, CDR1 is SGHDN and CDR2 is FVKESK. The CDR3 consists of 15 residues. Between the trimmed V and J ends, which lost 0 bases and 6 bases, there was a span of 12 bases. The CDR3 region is CASSQDLGIGNEQFF. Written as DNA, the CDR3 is TGTGCCAGCAGCCAAGATTTGGGAATTGGCAATGAGCAGTTCTTC.

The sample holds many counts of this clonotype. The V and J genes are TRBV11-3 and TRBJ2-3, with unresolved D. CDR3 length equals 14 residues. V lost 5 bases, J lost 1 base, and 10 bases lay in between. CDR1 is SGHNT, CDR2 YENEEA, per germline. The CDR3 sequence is CASSHSSGTDTQYF. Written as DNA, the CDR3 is TGTGCCAGCAGCCACTCCTCCGGCACAGATACGCAGTATTTT.